This T cell receptor (beta chain) was retrieved from a study of blood T cell repertoires in COVID-19. At the level of the study: PBMCs, B-cell-depleted T cells, or T cells provided the cDNA or gDNA that made up the material.

Germline CDR1 SGHTA, CDR2 FQGNSA. The V end was cut by 6 bases, the J end by 0 bases, with 12 bases between. The length of the CDR3 is 15 residues. Clones were sequenced by immunoSEQ multiplex PCR, and TCRdb holds only the in-frame ones, with some missing. This sample has about 400,000 clones, with roughly 90% found just once. Study members were between roughly 18 and 90 years old and lived in 24 US regions. Clinical histories supplied by participants themselves formed the basis of cohort assignment. The V call is TRBV7-2, the J call TRBJ1-5; maybe TRBD1 (6 bases). This sequence originates from a woman under 40 with acute COVID-19. Source material: PBMCs or T cells enriched from blood (not recorded which). CDR3 in amino acids: CASSPQGISNQPQHF. CDR3 bases: TGTGCCAGCAGTCCTCAGGGGATTAGCAATCAGCCCCAGCATTTT.